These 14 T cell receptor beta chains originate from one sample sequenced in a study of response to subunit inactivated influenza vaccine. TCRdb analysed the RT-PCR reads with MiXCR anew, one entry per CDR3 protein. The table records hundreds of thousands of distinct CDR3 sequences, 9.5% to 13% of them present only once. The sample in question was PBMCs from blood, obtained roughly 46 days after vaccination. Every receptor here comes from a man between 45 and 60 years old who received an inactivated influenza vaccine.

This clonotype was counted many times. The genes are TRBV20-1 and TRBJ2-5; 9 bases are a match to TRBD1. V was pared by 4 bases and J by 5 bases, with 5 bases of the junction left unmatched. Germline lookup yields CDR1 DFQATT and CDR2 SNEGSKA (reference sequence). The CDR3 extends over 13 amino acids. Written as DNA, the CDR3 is TGCAGTGCTACCCGGGACAGGGCGGAGACCCAGTACTTC. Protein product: CSATRDRAETQYF.

For the CDR3, the DNA is TGTGCCAGCAGGGACAGGGGGTTCTATAGCAATCAGCCCCAGCATTTT. Its protein is CASRDRGFYSNQPQHF. The chain employs TRBV27 and TRBJ1-5; 10 bases line up with TRBD1. Germline V lookup: CDR1 MNHEY, CDR2 SMNVEV (reference sequence). The CDR3 is made up of 16 amino acids. Trimming cost V 6 bases and J 0 bases; bases outside gene matches: 5.

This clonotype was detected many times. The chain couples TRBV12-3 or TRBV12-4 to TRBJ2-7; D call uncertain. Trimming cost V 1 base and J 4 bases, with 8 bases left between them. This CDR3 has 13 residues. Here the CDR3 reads CASSLEGNYEQYF. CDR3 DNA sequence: TGTGCCAGCAGTTTAGAGGGAAATTACGAGCAGTACTTC.

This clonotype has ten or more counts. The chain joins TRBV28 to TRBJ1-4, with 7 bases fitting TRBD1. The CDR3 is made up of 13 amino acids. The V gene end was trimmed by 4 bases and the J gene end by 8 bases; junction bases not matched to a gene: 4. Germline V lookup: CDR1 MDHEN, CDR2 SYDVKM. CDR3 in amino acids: CASSSGQVEKLFF. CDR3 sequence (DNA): TGTGCCAGCAGTTCCGGACAGGTCGAAAAACTGTTTTTT.

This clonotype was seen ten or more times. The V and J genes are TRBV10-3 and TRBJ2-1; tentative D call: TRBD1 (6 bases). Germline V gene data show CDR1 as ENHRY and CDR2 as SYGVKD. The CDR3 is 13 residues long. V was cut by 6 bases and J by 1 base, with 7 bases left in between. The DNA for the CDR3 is TGTGCCATCAGCGGGACATCCTACAATGAGCAGTTCTTC. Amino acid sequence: CAISGTSYNEQFF.

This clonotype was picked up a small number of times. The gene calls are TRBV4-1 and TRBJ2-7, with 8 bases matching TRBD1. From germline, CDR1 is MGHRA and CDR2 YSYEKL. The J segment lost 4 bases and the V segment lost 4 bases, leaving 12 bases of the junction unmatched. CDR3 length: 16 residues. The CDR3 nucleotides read TGCGCCAGCAGCCGTGGGGCCGACAGGGGTAGTTACGAGCAGTACTTC. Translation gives CASSRGADRGSYEQYF.

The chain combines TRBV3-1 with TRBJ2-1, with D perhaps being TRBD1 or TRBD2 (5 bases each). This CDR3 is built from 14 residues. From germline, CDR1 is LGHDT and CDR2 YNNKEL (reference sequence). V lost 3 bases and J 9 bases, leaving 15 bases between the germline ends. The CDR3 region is CASSQGPTDGEQFF. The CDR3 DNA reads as TGTGCCAGCAGCCAGGGACCAACAGATGGTGAGCAGTTCTTC.

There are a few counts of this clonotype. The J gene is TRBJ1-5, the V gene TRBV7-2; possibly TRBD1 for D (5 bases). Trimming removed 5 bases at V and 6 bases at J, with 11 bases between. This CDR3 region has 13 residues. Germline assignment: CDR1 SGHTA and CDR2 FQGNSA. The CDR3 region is CASSPGATQPQHF. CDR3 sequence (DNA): TGTGCCAGCAGCCCCGGGGCGACTCAGCCCCAGCATTTT.

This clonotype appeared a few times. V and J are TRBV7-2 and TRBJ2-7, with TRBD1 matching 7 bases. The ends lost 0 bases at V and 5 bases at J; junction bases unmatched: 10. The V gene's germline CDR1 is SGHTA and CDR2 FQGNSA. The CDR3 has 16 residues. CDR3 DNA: TGTGCCAGCAGCTTAGCGCTAGAACAGGGGTCCCACGAGCAGTACTTC. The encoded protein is CASSLALEQGSHEQYF.

CDR3 sequence (DNA): TGCAGCGTTGGTTCTAGCCCCTTCAATGAGCAGTTCTTC. Protein product: CSVGSSPFNEQFF. The chain uses TRBV29-1 and TRBJ2-1, with a weak D call TRBD2 (5 bases). Germline CDR1 reads SQVTM; CDR2 reads ANQGSEA. V was cut by 4 bases and J by 6 bases, with 13 bases left in between. The CDR3 totals 13 residues.

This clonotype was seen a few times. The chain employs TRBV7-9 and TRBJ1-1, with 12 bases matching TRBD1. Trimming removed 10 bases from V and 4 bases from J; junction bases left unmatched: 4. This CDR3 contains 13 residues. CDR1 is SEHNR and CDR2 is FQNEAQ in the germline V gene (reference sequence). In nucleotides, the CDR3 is TGTGCCACGGGACAGGGGGCGGTCACTGAAGCTTTCTTT. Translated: CATGQGAVTEAFF.

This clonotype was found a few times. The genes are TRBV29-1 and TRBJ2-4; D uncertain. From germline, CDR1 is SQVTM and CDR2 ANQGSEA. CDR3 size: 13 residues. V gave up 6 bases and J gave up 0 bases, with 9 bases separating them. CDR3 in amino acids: CSVATGAKNIQYF. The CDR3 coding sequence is TGCAGCGTAGCCACGGGAGCCAAAAACATTCAGTACTTC.

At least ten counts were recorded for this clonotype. The CDR3 protein is CASSNPGGREYEQYF. In DNA form, the CDR3 reads TGTGCCAGCAGCAACCCCGGGGGCAGGGAGTACGAGCAGTACTTC. The J gene is TRBJ2-7, the V gene TRBV2; the D call may be TRBD1 or TRBD2 (6 bases each). The germline V and J ends were trimmed by 6 bases and 4 bases, with 19 bases remaining between them. This CDR3 has 15 amino acids. The V gene's germline CDR1 is SNHLY and CDR2 FYNNEI.

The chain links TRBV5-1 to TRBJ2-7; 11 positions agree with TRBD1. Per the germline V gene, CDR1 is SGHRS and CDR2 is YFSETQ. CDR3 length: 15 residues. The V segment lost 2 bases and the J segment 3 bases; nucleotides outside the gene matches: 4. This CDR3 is CASSFGQGALYEQYF. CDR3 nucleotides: TGCGCCAGCAGCTTTGGACAGGGGGCTCTCTACGAGCAGTACTTC.